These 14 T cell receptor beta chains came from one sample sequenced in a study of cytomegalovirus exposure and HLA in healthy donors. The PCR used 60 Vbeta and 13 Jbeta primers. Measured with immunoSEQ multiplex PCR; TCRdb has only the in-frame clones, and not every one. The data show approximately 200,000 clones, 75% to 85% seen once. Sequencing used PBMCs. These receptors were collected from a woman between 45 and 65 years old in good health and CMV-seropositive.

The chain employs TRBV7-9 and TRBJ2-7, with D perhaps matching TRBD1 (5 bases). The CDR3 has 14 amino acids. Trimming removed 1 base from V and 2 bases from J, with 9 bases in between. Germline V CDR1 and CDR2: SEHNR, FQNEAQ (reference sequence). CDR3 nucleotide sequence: TGTGCCAGCAGCTTAGTACAGGACACCTACGAGCAGTACTTC. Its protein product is CASSLVQDTYEQYF.

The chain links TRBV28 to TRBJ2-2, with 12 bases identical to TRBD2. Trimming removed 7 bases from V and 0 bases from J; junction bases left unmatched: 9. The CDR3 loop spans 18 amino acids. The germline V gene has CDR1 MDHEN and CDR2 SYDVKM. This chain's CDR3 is CASNLGGLAGTNTGELFF. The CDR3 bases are TGTGCCAGCAACCTAGGAGGACTAGCGGGGACGAACACCGGGGAGCTGTTTTTT.

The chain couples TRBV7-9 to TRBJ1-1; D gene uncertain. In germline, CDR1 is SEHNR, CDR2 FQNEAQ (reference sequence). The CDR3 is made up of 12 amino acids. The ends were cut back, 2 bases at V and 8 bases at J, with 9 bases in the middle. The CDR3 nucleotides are TGTGCCAGCAGCTTAAGGGAGGCGGAAGCTTTCTTT. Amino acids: CASSLREAEAFF. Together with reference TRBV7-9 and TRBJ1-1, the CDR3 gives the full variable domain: DTGVSQNPRHKITKRGQNVTFRCDPISEHNRLYWYRQTLGQGPEFLTYFQNEAQLEKSRLLSDRFSAERPKGSFSTLEIQRTEQGDSAMYLCASSLREAEAFFGQGTRLTVV.

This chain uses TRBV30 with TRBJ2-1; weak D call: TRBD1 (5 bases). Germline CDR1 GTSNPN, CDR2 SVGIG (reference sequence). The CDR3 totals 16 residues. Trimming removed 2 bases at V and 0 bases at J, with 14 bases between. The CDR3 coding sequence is TGTGCCTGGAGTCACTACAGGCGAAGCTCCTACAATGAGCAGTTCTTC. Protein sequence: CAWSHYRRSSYNEQFF.

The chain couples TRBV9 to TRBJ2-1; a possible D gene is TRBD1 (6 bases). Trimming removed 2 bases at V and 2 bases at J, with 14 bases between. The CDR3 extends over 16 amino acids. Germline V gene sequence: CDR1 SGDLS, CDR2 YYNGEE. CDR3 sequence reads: CASSVLGSGAYNEQFF. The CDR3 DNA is TGTGCCAGCAGCGTGCTGGGGTCAGGGGCCTACAATGAGCAGTTCTTC.

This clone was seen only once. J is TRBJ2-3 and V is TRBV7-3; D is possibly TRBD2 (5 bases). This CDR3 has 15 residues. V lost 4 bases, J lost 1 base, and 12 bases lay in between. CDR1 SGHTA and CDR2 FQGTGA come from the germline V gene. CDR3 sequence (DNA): TGTGCCAGCAGCTCAGGAGGTGTGGGCACAGATACGCAGTATTTT. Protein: CASSSGGVGTDTQYF.

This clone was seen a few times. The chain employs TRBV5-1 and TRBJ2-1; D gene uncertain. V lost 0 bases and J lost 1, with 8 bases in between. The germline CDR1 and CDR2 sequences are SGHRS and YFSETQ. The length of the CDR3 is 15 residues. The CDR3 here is CASSLAAVSYNEQFF. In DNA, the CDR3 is TGCGCCAGCAGCTTGGCCGCGGTTTCCTACAATGAGCAGTTCTTC.

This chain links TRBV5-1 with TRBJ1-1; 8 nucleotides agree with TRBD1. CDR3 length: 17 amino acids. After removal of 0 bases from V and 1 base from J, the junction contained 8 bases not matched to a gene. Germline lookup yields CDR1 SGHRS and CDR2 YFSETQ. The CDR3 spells CASSLAWTGMGNTEAFF. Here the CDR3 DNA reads TGCGCCAGCAGCTTGGCCTGGACAGGGATGGGGAACACTGAAGCTTTCTTT. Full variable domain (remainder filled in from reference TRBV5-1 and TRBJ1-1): KAGVTQTPRYLIKTRGQQVTLSCSPISGHRSVSWYQQTPGQGLQFLFEYFSETQRNKGNFPGRFSGRQFSNSRSEMNVSTLELGDSALYLCASSLAWTGMGNTEAFFGQGTRLTVV.

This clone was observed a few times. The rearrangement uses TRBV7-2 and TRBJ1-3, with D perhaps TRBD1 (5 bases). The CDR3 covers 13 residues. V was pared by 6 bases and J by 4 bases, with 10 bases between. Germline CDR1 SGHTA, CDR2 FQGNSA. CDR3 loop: CASSPQEGNTIYF. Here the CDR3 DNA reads TGTGCCAGCAGTCCACAGGAGGGAAACACCATATATTTT.

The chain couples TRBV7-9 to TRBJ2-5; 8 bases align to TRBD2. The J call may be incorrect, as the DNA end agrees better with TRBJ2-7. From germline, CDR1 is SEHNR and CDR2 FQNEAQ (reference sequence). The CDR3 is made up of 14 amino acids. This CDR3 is CASSLAGGGYEQYF. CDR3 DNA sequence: TGTGCCAGCAGCTTAGCTGGCGGGGGGTACGAGCAGTACTTC.

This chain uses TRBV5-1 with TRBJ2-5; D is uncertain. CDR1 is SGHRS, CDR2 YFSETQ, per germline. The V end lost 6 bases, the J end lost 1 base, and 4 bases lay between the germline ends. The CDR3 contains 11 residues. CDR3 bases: TGCGCCAGCACCATCCAAGAGACCCAGTACTTC. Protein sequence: CASTIQETQYF.

The CDR3 reads CASSLYGGKGANVLTF. The CDR3, as DNA: TGCGCCAGCAGCTTGTATGGGGGGAAAGGGGCCAACGTCCTGACTTTC. The chain couples TRBV5-1 to TRBJ2-6; tentative D call: TRBD2 (6 bases). The V end was cut by 1 base, the J end by 4 bases, with 12 bases between. Germline assignment: CDR1 SGHRS and CDR2 YFSETQ. The CDR3 spans 16 residues.

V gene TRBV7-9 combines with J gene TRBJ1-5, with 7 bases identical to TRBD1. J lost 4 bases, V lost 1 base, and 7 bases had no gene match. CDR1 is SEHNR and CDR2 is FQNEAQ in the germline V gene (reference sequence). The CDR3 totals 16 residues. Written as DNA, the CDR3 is TGTGCCAGCAGCTTAGTGGGACAGTTAGGGAATCAGCCCCAGCATTTT. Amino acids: CASSLVGQLGNQPQHF.

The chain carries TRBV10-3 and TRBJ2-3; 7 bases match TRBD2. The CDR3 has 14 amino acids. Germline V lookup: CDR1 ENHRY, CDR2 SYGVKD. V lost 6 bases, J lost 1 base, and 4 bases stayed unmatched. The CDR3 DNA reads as TGTGCCATCAGACCCACTAGCGGCACAGATACGCAGTATTTT. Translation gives CAIRPTSGTDTQYF.